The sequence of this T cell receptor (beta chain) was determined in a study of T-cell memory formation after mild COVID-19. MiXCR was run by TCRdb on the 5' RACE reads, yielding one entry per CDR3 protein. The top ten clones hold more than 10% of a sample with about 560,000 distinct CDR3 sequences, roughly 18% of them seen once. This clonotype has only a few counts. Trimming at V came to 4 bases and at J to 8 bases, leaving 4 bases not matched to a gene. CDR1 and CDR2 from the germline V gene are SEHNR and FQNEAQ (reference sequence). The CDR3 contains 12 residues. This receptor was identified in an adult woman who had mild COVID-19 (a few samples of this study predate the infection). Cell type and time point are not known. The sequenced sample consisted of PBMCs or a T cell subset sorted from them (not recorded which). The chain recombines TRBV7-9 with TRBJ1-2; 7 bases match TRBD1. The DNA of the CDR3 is TGTGCCAGCAGCTCGACAGGGAGAGGCTACACCTTC. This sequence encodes CASSSTGRGYTF.